This T cell receptor (beta chain) was identified during a study of identical twins. One entry per CDR3 protein, called by TCRdb with MiXCR from the 5' RACE reads. The sample has 640,000 or so distinct CDR3 sequences, roughly 6% seen once. The CDR3 covers 12 residues. The germline V gene encodes CDR1 MNHEY and CDR2 SVGEGT. V dropped 7 bases and J dropped 4; count of bases not matched to a gene: 3. Sequenced material: naive T cells sorted from blood. This chain joins TRBV6-2 or TRBV6-3 and TRBJ2-5; 7 positions match TRBD1. This TCR was sampled from a man younger than 35 in good health. In nucleotides, the CDR3 is TGTGCCAGCAAGGGGGCAGGAGAGACCCAGTACTTC. Translating gives CASKGAGETQYF.